This TCR beta chain was recorded in a study of T cells after yellow fever vaccination. 5'RACE template switching produced TCR cDNA carrying a universal primer site and UMIs. From the 5' RACE reads, TCRdb called clonotypes with MiXCR, one entry per CDR3 protein. The table lists 200,000 to 300,000 distinct CDR3 sequences, around 6.7% of them singletons. The V segment lost 1 base and the J segment 0 bases; nucleotides outside the gene matches: 4. CDR3 length: 17 residues. Germline V gives CDR1 DFQATT, CDR2 SNEGSKA (reference sequence). The TCR comes from a man between 25 and 39 years old who received the YFV17D yellow fever vaccine. The source was CD4+ T cells sorted from PBMCs, collected on the day of the yellow fever booster vaccination. The V and J genes are TRBV20-1 and TRBJ2-1; TRBD2 matches 12 bases. The CDR3 DNA reads TGCAGTGCTAGAGGACTAGCGGGAGATGGCTCCTACAATGAGCAGTTCTTC. Translation: CSARGLAGDGSYNEQFF.